In this sample, the clone carrying this T cell receptor beta chain turned up many times. These data come from a study of T-cell reconstitution after alpha-beta-depleted transplantation in children. Unique molecular identifiers were incorporated when the TCRbeta library was constructed. TCRdb passed the PCR reads through MiXCR, listing each CDR3 protein once. Altogether 200,000 to 300,000 distinct CDR3 sequences are present, around 11% being singletons, with the ten largest covering 2% to 3%. The CDR3 has 13 residues. V gave up 3 bases and J gave up 6 bases, with 12 bases separating them. Germline CDR1 SQVTM, CDR2 ANQGSEA.

This TCR came from a human donor who donated a stem cell graft to a child with acute lymphoblastic leukemia. J is TRBJ1-5 and V is TRBV29-1; maybe TRBD1 (5 bases). The specimen comprised PBMCs from the stem cell graft donor, sampled from the stem cell graft. The CDR3 here is CSVEEAGGQPQHF. As DNA, the CDR3 is TGCAGCGTTGAGGAGGCTGGGGGTCAGCCCCAGCATTTT.